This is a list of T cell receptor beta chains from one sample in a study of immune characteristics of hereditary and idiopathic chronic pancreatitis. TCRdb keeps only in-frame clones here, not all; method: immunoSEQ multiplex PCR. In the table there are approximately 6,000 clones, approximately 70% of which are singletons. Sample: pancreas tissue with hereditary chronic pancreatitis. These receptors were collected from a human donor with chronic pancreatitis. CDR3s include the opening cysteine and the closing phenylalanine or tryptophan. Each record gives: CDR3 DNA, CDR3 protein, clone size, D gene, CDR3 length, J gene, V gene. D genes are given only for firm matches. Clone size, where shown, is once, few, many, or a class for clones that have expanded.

CDR3 DNA: TGTGCCAGCAGCCAAGAGCCGAAGGAGTACAATGAGCAGTTCTTC
CDR3 protein: CASSQEPKEYNEQFF
clone size: NA
D gene: NA
CDR3 length: 15
J gene: TRBJ2-1
V gene: TRBV3-1/TRBV3-2

CDR3 DNA: TGTGCCAGCAGCCAAGAGTCCCACGTGGGAACAACTAATGAAAAACTGTTTTTT
CDR3 protein: CASSQESHVGTTNEKLFF
clone size: NA
D gene: NA
CDR3 length: 18
J gene: TRBJ1-4
V gene: TRBV3-1/TRBV3-2

CDR3 DNA: TGTGCCAGCAGCCAACTCCCGGGACAGGGCTCCGAGCAGTACTTC
CDR3 protein: CASSQLPGQGSEQYF
clone size: few
D gene: TRBD1
CDR3 length: 15
J gene: TRBJ2-7
V gene: TRBV3-1/TRBV3-2

CDR3 DNA: TGTGCCAGCAGCTGGACAGGGAATAACTATGGCTACACCTTC
CDR3 protein: CASSWTGNNYGYTF
clone size: few
D gene: TRBD1
CDR3 length: 14
J gene: TRBJ1-2
V gene: TRBV5-4

CDR3 DNA: TGCAGCGTTGATGTTACCGGGACTGGGTCCGGGGAGCTGTTTTTT
CDR3 protein: CSVDVTGTGSGELFF
clone size: NA
D gene: NA
CDR3 length: 15
J gene: TRBJ2-2
V gene: TRBV29-1

CDR3 DNA: TGTGCCAGCAGCTCCCTCGGGGGGTTCCAAGAGACCCAGTACTTC
CDR3 protein: CASSSLGGFQETQYF
clone size: NA
D gene: TRBD2
CDR3 length: 15
J gene: TRBJ2-5
V gene: TRBV9

CDR3 DNA: TGTGCCAGCACCCGAGGGGGATGGATCAATAGCAATCAGCCCCAGCATTTT
CDR3 protein: CASTRGGWINSNQPQHF
clone size: NA
D gene: NA
CDR3 length: 17
J gene: TRBJ1-5
V gene: TRBV5-6

CDR3 DNA: TGTGCCAGCAGTGCACAGGGGGGGACCGGGGAGCTGTTTTTT
CDR3 protein: CASSAQGGTGELFF
clone size: NA
D gene: NA
CDR3 length: 14
J gene: TRBJ2-2
V gene: TRBV6-4

CDR3 DNA: TGTGCCAGCAGTTTATATCGTCCGGGACAGGGGTCGAAACAAGAGACCCAGTACTTC
CDR3 protein: CASSLYRPGQGSKQETQYF
clone size: NA
D gene: TRBD1
CDR3 length: 19
J gene: TRBJ2-5
V gene: TRBV28

CDR3 DNA: TGTGCCACGGCGTCGGGCAACTATGGCTACACCTTC
CDR3 protein: CATASGNYGYTF
clone size: NA
D gene: NA
CDR3 length: 12
J gene: TRBJ1-2
V gene: TRBV10-3

CDR3 DNA: TGTGCTAGTGGTTTGCGGGTCGATGAGCAGTTCTTC
CDR3 protein: CASGLRVDEQFF
clone size: NA
D gene: NA
CDR3 length: 12
J gene: TRBJ2-1
V gene: TRBV12-5

CDR3 DNA: TGTGCCAGCAGTGACTCGCCAGGGTCCCCCGGCACGGATACGCAGTATTTT
CDR3 protein: CASSDSPGSPGTDTQYF
clone size: NA
D gene: NA
CDR3 length: 17
J gene: TRBJ2-3
V gene: TRBV6-4

CDR3 DNA: TGTGCCAGCAGCGCGTCAGGGGGCTTCACTGAAGCTTTCTTT
CDR3 protein: CASSASGGFTEAFF
clone size: NA
D gene: TRBD1
CDR3 length: 14
J gene: TRBJ1-1
V gene: TRBV9

CDR3 DNA: TGTGCCAGTAGTCTCTTACTCCCAGGGGGCTATGGCTACACCTTC
CDR3 protein: CASSLLLPGGYGYTF
clone size: large
D gene: TRBD1
CDR3 length: 15
J gene: TRBJ1-2
V gene: TRBV19

CDR3 DNA: TGTGCCATCAGGAGTGAGACTGAAGCTTTCTTT
CDR3 protein: CAIRSETEAFF
clone size: NA
D gene: NA
CDR3 length: 11
J gene: TRBJ1-1
V gene: TRBV10-3

CDR3 DNA: TGCATGACCGAGAACCAAGAGACCCAGTACTTC
CDR3 protein: CMTENQETQYF
clone size: NA
D gene: NA
CDR3 length: 11
J gene: TRBJ2-5
V gene: TRBV20-1

CDR3 DNA: TGTGCCAGCAGCTCAACTCGACAGGGGGGAAAGAATTCACCCCTCCACTTT
CDR3 protein: CASSSTRQGGKNSPLHF
clone size: NA
D gene: TRBD1
CDR3 length: 17
J gene: TRBJ1-6
V gene: TRBV7-9

CDR3 DNA: TGTGCCTGGAGTGTACGGGGGAGCGGGTATAGCTCCTACGAGCAGTACTTC
CDR3 protein: CAWSVRGSGYSSYEQYF
clone size: NA
D gene: NA
CDR3 length: 17
J gene: TRBJ2-7
V gene: TRBV30

CDR3 DNA: TGTGCCAGCAGAGAAAGGGGGGCACCCACAGATACGCAGTATTTT
CDR3 protein: CASRERGAPTDTQYF
clone size: NA
D gene: NA
CDR3 length: 15
J gene: TRBJ2-3
V gene: TRBV13

CDR3 DNA: TGTGCCAGCAGCCGCGTTGAGGAGGCCGGAAACACCATATATTTT
CDR3 protein: CASSRVEEAGNTIYF
clone size: NA
D gene: NA
CDR3 length: 15
J gene: TRBJ1-3
V gene: TRBV28

CDR3 DNA: TGTGCCAGTAGTATTTGGCGGGACAGGGTTTATGGCTACACCTTC
CDR3 protein: CASSIWRDRVYGYTF
clone size: NA
D gene: TRBD1
CDR3 length: 15
J gene: TRBJ1-2
V gene: TRBV19

CDR3 DNA: TGTGCCAGCAGGGGTCAGCGGGGGGACCAGACCCAGTACTTC
CDR3 protein: CASRGQRGDQTQYF
clone size: NA
D gene: TRBD2
CDR3 length: 14
J gene: TRBJ2-5
V gene: TRBV5-4

CDR3 DNA: TGTGCCAGCAGCGTATACCGTTCCCCGGGACATAATTCACCCCTCCACTTT
CDR3 protein: CASSVYRSPGHNSPLHF
clone size: NA
D gene: NA
CDR3 length: 17
J gene: TRBJ1-6
V gene: TRBV9

CDR3 DNA: TGTGCCAGCAGCCAAAGCGACCACAATGAGCAGTTCTTC
CDR3 protein: CASSQSDHNEQFF
clone size: NA
D gene: NA
CDR3 length: 13
J gene: TRBJ2-1
V gene: TRBV4-2

CDR3 DNA: TGTGCCAGCAGCGTAGACGCGGGGCAGGACTACAATGAGCAGTTCTTC
CDR3 protein: CASSVDAGQDYNEQFF
clone size: NA
D gene: NA
CDR3 length: 16
J gene: TRBJ2-1
V gene: TRBV9

CDR3 DNA: TGTGCCAGCAGCCTAGAGGGGATCACAGATACGCAGTATTTT
CDR3 protein: CASSLEGITDTQYF
clone size: NA
D gene: NA
CDR3 length: 14
J gene: TRBJ2-3
V gene: TRBV5-4

CDR3 DNA: TGCAGTACCAGGAAGGGGGACGAGCAGTACTTC
CDR3 protein: CSTRKGDEQYF
clone size: once
D gene: NA
CDR3 length: 11
J gene: TRBJ2-7
V gene: TRBV20-1

CDR3 DNA: TGTGCCAGCAGCTTGCAGGGGGCCAGGAACACTGAAGCTTTCTTT
CDR3 protein: CASSLQGARNTEAFF
clone size: few
D gene: TRBD1
CDR3 length: 15
J gene: TRBJ1-1
V gene: TRBV7-9

CDR3 DNA: TGTGCCAGATTTCCTGGGGGGGCCCACGGGGGCATTCAGTACTTC
CDR3 protein: CARFPGGAHGGIQYF
clone size: NA
D gene: NA
CDR3 length: 15
J gene: TRBJ2-4
V gene: TRBV14

CDR3 DNA: TGCGCCAGCAGCTTGGGTGCGGGAAAAACCTACGAGCAGTACTTC
CDR3 protein: CASSLGAGKTYEQYF
clone size: once
D gene: NA
CDR3 length: 15
J gene: TRBJ2-7
V gene: TRBV5-1

CDR3 DNA: TGTGCCAGCAGGGAGATAGGTTCCTACAATGAGCAGTTCTTC
CDR3 protein: CASREIGSYNEQFF
clone size: NA
D gene: NA
CDR3 length: 14
J gene: TRBJ2-1
V gene: TRBV5-8

CDR3 DNA: TGTGCCAGCAGTAGGGACAGGGGGCCCCATGAGCAGTTCTTC
CDR3 protein: CASSRDRGPHEQFF
clone size: NA
D gene: TRBD1
CDR3 length: 14
J gene: TRBJ2-1
V gene: TRBV6-5

CDR3 DNA: TGTGCCAGCAGCGGACCCCGGGGACAGGAGGAGACCCAGTACTTC
CDR3 protein: CASSGPRGQEETQYF
clone size: NA
D gene: TRBD1
CDR3 length: 15
J gene: TRBJ2-5
V gene: TRBV9

CDR3 DNA: TGTGCCAGCAGTGGAGCCACTAACTATGGCTACACCTTC
CDR3 protein: CASSGATNYGYTF
clone size: NA
D gene: NA
CDR3 length: 13
J gene: TRBJ1-2
V gene: TRBV6-1

CDR3 DNA: TGTGCCAGCAGCCCCGGGACAGGGGGCTTGGGTAACTATGGCTACACCTTC
CDR3 protein: CASSPGTGGLGNYGYTF
clone size: NA
D gene: TRBD1
CDR3 length: 17
J gene: TRBJ1-2
V gene: TRBV4-2

CDR3 DNA: TGTGCCAGCACCTCGGACGAAAAACTGTTTTTT
CDR3 protein: CASTSDEKLFF
clone size: few
D gene: NA
CDR3 length: 11
J gene: TRBJ1-4
V gene: TRBV28

CDR3 DNA: TGCGCCAGCATAGGGGGGGGCGGAAGTAAAACTGAAGCTTTCTTT
CDR3 protein: CASIGGGGSKTEAFF
clone size: NA
D gene: NA
CDR3 length: 15
J gene: TRBJ1-1
V gene: TRBV5-1

CDR3 DNA: TGTGCCAGCAGTTACTCTCCGGGGGGTGGAATAGAGACCCAGTACTTC
CDR3 protein: CASSYSPGGGIETQYF
clone size: large
D gene: TRBD2
CDR3 length: 16
J gene: TRBJ2-5
V gene: TRBV6-5

CDR3 DNA: TGTGCCACCAGCGGCGGCGAGGGGACGAGGAATTCACCCCTCCACTTT
CDR3 protein: CATSGGEGTRNSPLHF
clone size: few
D gene: NA
CDR3 length: 16
J gene: TRBJ1-6
V gene: TRBV15

CDR3 DNA: TGTGCCAGCAGCCCCCGGACCGGGGGGAATCAGCCCCAGCATTTT
CDR3 protein: CASSPRTGGNQPQHF
clone size: NA
D gene: NA
CDR3 length: 15
J gene: TRBJ1-5
V gene: TRBV7-2

CDR3 DNA: TGTGCCAGCTCACCGTCCCGGGGTGGAGGAATGAACACTGAAGCTTTCTTT
CDR3 protein: CASSPSRGGGMNTEAFF
clone size: NA
D gene: NA
CDR3 length: 17
J gene: TRBJ1-1
V gene: TRBV18

CDR3 DNA: TGCGCCAGCAGCTCGGGACTAGCGGGGTGGGGGAATGAGCAGTTCTTC
CDR3 protein: CASSSGLAGWGNEQFF
clone size: few
D gene: TRBD2
CDR3 length: 16
J gene: TRBJ2-1
V gene: TRBV4-1